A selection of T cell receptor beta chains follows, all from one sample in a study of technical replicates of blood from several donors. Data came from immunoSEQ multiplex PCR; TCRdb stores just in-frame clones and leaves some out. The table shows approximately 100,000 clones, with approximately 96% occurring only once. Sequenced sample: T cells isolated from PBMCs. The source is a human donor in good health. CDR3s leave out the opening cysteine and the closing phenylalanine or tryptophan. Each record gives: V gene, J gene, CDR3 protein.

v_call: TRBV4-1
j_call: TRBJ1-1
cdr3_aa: ASSSTGNTEAF

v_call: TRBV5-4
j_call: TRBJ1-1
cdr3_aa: ASSHPGQGQNTEAF

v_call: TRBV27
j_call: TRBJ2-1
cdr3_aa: ASSAGDRGYNEQF

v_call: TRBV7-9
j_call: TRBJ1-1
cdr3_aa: ASSFGNTEAF

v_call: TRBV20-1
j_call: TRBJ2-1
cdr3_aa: SARPRQGEF

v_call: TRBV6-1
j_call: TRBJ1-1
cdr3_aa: ASSRQGVVGTEAF

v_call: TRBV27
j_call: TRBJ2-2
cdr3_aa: ASSSFPSGTGELF

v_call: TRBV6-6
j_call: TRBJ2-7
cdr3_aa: ASRSGHYSYEQY

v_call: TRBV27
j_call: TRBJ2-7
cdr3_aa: ASSQQGTSYEQY

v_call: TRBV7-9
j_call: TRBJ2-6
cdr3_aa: ASSSGQLVSGANVLT

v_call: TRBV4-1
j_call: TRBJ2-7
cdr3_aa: ASSQDGGDSYEQY

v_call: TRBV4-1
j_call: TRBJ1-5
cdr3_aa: ASSRTGSLTQH

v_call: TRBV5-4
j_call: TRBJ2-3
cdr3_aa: ASRWGGFSTDTQY

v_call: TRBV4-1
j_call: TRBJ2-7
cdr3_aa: ASSHSGDSYEQY

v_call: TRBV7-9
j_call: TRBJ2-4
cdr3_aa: ASSLVQTGLRNIQY

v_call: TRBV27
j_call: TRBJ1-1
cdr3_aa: ASSSRTGVNTEAF